A selection of T cell receptor beta chains follows, all from one sample in a study of T-cell memory formation after mild COVID-19. TCRdb ran MiXCR on the 5' RACE reads and lists one entry per CDR3 protein. Of 200,000 or so distinct CDR3 sequences listed, about 18% are singletons. Sequenced sample: PBMCs or a T cell subset sorted from them (not recorded which). These TCRs come from an adult woman who had mild COVID-19 (a few samples of this study predate the infection). Cell type and time point are not known. CDR3s include the opening cysteine and the closing phenylalanine or tryptophan. A D gene is named only where the DNA matches it firmly. For some rows the clone size is stated as once, few or many, or as a class when expanded; others skip it.

j_call d_call clone_size v_call cdr3_aa cdr3_nt
TRBJ1-1 NA NA TRBV7-9 CASSPGRW TGTGCCAGCAGCCCTGGTCGTTGG
TRBJ2-1 TRBD2 NA TRBV7-9 CASSRTSGDLSEQFF TGTGCCAGCAGCAGGACTAGCGGGGATCTCAGTGAGCAGTTCTTC
TRBJ1-5 NA few TRBV7-9 CASSLDLGPQHF TGTGCCAGCAGCCTCGATCTAGGGCCCCAGCATTTT
TRBJ2-5 NA many TRBV5-1 CASSLGGGRQETQYF TGCGCCAGCAGCCTCGGGGGAGGACGCCAAGAGACCCAGTACTTC
TRBJ1-5 TRBD1 NA TRBV20-1 CSAGTGGQPQHF TGCAGTGCGGGGACAGGGGGTCAGCCCCAGCATTTT
TRBJ1-1 NA few TRBV11-2 CASSHIQVAGTEAFF TGTGCCAGCAGCCATATACAGGTCGCCGGGACTGAAGCTTTCTTT
TRBJ2-3 TRBD2 NA TRBV3-1 CASSRGAGATDTQYF TGTGCCAGCAGCCGCGGAGCGGGGGCCACAGATACGCAGTATTTT
TRBJ1-2 NA few TRBV6-6 CASSYWPREDGYTF TGTGCCAGCAGTTACTGGCCCAGGGAGGATGGCTACACCTTC
TRBJ2-1 TRBD2 once TRBV29-1 CSVGRLTSGSNEQFF TGCAGCGTTGGTAGGTTGACTAGCGGGAGTAATGAGCAGTTCTTC
TRBJ1-5 NA few TRBV12-3/TRBV12-4 CASSLGPGGQPQHF TGTGCCAGCAGTTTAGGCCCGGGGGGTCAGCCCCAGCATTTT
TRBJ2-1 TRBD2 NA TRBV20-1 CSARVGTSTNNEQFF TGCAGTGCTAGGGTCGGGACTAGCACCAACAATGAGCAGTTCTTC
TRBJ2-3 NA few TRBV20-1 CSARDSRGDTQYF TGCAGTGCTAGAGATTCCCGAGGAGATACGCAGTATTTT
TRBJ2-4 NA NA TRBV21-1 CASGQSGLAKNIQYF TGTGCCAGCGGCCAAAGCGGTCTAGCCAAAAACATTCAGTACTTC
TRBJ1-1 NA few TRBV7-9 CASSLETATPNTEAFF TGTGCCAGCAGCTTAGAGACCGCGACACCGAACACTGAAGCTTTCTTT
TRBJ1-1 NA NA TRBV30 CAWRGQMNTEAFF TGTGCCTGGAGAGGCCAGATGAACACTGAAGCTTTCTTT
TRBJ2-3 TRBD2 few TRBV20-1 CSAELLAGVSTDTHYF TGCAGTGCTGAACTACTAGCGGGGGTTAGCACAGATACGCACTATTTT
TRBJ2-1 TRBD2 many TRBV12-3/TRBV12-4 CASSLGGGSSYNEQFF TGTGCCAGCAGTTTAGGGGGCGGGAGCTCCTACAATGAGCAGTTCTTC
TRBJ2-3 NA NA TRBV6-5 CASSPLYKTDTQYF TGTGCCAGCAGTCCTCTCTACAAGACAGATACGCAGTATTTT
TRBJ2-5 NA NA TRBV11-2 CASSFSWTQYF TGTGCCAGCAGCTTCTCGTGGACCCAGTACTTC
TRBJ1-4 NA many TRBV5-1 CASSLGPAGEKLFF TGCGCCAGCAGTCTGGGACCGGCAGGTGAAAAACTGTTTTTT
TRBJ1-5 NA many TRBV5-1 CASSLAKGGQQPQHF TGCGCCAGCAGCTTGGCCAAGGGGGGGCAACAGCCCCAGCATTTT
TRBJ1-1 NA few TRBV12-3/TRBV12-4 CASSLFTEAFF TGTGCCAGCAGTTTATTTACTGAAGCTTTCTTT
TRBJ1-6 NA NA TRBV5-5 CASSSASVGAYSPLHF TGTGCCAGCAGCTCCGCCTCGGTGGGGGCTTATTCACCCCTCCACTTT
TRBJ2-1 TRBD2 few TRBV4-2 CASSQDRGSGLAGGRQFF TGTGCCAGCAGCCAAGATCGGGGGAGCGGACTAGCGGGAGGCAGGCAGTTCTTC
TRBJ2-5 TRBD2 NA TRBV7-2 CASTSRLAGAGETQYF TGTGCCAGCACCTCCAGACTAGCGGGGGCAGGGGAGACCCAGTACTTC
TRBJ2-1 TRBD2 many TRBV12-3/TRBV12-4 CASSLTSGRYNEQFF TGTGCCAGCAGTTTAACCAGCGGGAGGTACAATGAGCAGTTCTTC
TRBJ2-7 NA NA TRBV21-1 CASSKEMKGGRCEQYF TGTGCCAGCAGCAAAGAGATGAAGGGCGGTCGGTGCGAGCAGTACTTC
TRBJ1-5 NA many TRBV12-3/TRBV12-4 CASSLGQVNQPQHF TGTGCCAGCAGTTTAGGTCAGGTTAATCAGCCCCAGCATTTT
TRBJ2-7 NA few TRBV12-3/TRBV12-4 CASRRETAYEQYF TGTGCCAGCCGCCGGGAAACCGCCTACGAGCAGTACTTC
TRBJ1-5 TRBD1 few TRBV6-1 CASSGRDRAYSNQPQHF TGTGCCAGCAGTGGACGGGACAGGGCGTATAGCAATCAGCCCCAGCATTTT